One sample yielded the 10 T cell receptor beta chains listed below, sequenced in a study of technical replicates of blood from several donors. The repertoire was sequenced with immunoSEQ multiplex PCR; TCRdb's copy has only in-frame clones and lacks some. In the table there are roughly 80,000 clones, 93% of which are singletons. The sequencing input was T cells isolated from PBMCs. All receptors derive from a human donor in good health.

This clone was detected once. CDR3: CASSLAGGQETQYF. CDR3 nucleotides: TGTGCCAGCAGCTTAGCCGGGGGGCAGGAGACCCAGTACTTC. The rearrangement joins TRBV11-2 to TRBJ2-5, with a weak D call TRBD2 (7 bases). Germline loops: CDR1 SGHAT, CDR2 FQNNGV. The CDR3 covers 14 residues. The V end was cut by 1 base, the J end by 5 bases, with 11 bases between.

V and J are TRBV2 and TRBJ2-2, with TRBD1 matching over 8 bases. This CDR3 is built from 14 residues. CDR1 is SNHLY and CDR2 is FYNNEI in the germline V gene. The junction had 5 bases not matched to a gene; V was cut back by 9 bases and J by 2 bases. In nucleotides, the CDR3 is TGTGCCAGTCACAGGGGGAGTAACACCGGGGAGCTGTTTTTT. It specifies CASHRGSNTGELFF.

The chain links TRBV9 to TRBJ2-1; 9 bases fit TRBD2. The CDR3 is 15 amino acids. The germline V gene encodes CDR1 SGDLS and CDR2 YYNGEE. Trimming cost V 4 bases and J 2 bases; bases outside gene matches: 4. CDR3 in DNA: TGTGCCAGCAGCATTGCTAGCGGGACCTACAATGAGCAGTTCTTC. It specifies CASSIASGTYNEQFF.

This clone was counted once. This chain uses TRBV27 with TRBJ2-7; D not resolved. CDR1 and CDR2 (germline): MNHEY, SMNVEV (reference sequence). The CDR3 is 13 amino acids. Between the trimmed V and J ends, which lost 3 bases and 4 bases, there was a span of 10 bases. The CDR3 is CASSFQVGYEQYF. CDR3 DNA: TGTGCCAGCAGTTTTCAGGTTGGGTACGAGCAGTACTTC.

The gene calls are TRBV7-9 and TRBJ1-1; D possibly corresponds to TRBD1 (6 bases). The CDR3 runs 14 residues. In germline, CDR1 is SEHNR, CDR2 FQNEAQ (reference sequence). V was pared by 7 bases and J by 4 bases, with 16 bases between. This CDR3 reads CASNTLRGTTEAFF. CDR3 nucleotide sequence: TGTGCCAGCAACACCCTAAGGGGGACCACTGAAGCTTTCTTT.

This clone occurred once. This chain links TRBV27 with TRBJ2-7; a possible D gene is TRBD1 (6 bases). Trimming pared 5 bases from V and 4 bases from J, leaving 9 bases between. The germline gives CDR1 MNHEY, CDR2 SMNVEV (reference sequence). The CDR3 is 12 amino acids. The CDR3 DNA sequence: TGTGCCAGCAGTGACAGGAGATACGAGCAGTACTTC. Translation gives CASSDRRYEQYF.

The chain combines TRBV7-9 with TRBJ1-2, with 9 bases lining up with TRBD1. Germline loops: CDR1 SEHNR, CDR2 FQNEAQ (reference sequence). CDR3 length: 14 amino acids. With 4 bases clipped from V and 4 bases from J, the junction kept 4 bases outside the gene matches. This chain's CDR3 is CASSSGQGSYGYTF. CDR3 nucleotides: TGTGCCAGCAGCTCCGGACAGGGGAGCTATGGCTACACCTTC.

V gene TRBV27 combines with J gene TRBJ2-5; D unresolved. This CDR3 region has 13 residues. Germline CDR1 MNHEY, CDR2 SMNVEV (reference sequence). The ends were cut back, 3 bases at V and 1 base at J, with 6 bases in the middle. CDR3 amino acids: CASSLRPQETQYF. The CDR3 nucleotides are TGTGCCAGCAGTTTGAGGCCCCAAGAGACCCAGTACTTC.

This rearrangement joins TRBV11-2 to TRBJ1-1, with 7 bases identical to TRBD1. V dropped 5 bases and J dropped 10; count of bases not matched to a gene: 16. There are 15 residues in the CDR3. Germline CDR1 SGHAT, CDR2 FQNNGV. The CDR3 DNA sequence: TGTGCCAGCAGCCCCCCTTGGGGACAGAGTGATTTAGCTTTCTTT. This translates into CASSPPWGQSDLAFF.

The V gene is TRBV2, the J gene TRBJ2-2; TRBD2 might be the D (6 bases). The germline CDR1 and CDR2 sequences are SNHLY and FYNNEI. CDR3 size: 14 residues. With 8 bases removed from V and 6 bases from J, the gap between germline ends came to 16 bases. The CDR3 here is CASSVYSGAGELFF. For the CDR3, the DNA is TGTGCCAGCTCAGTTTATTCGGGGGCCGGGGAGCTGTTTTTT.